This is a list of T cell receptor beta chains from one sample in a study of shared clonotypes between healthy human individuals. Profiled with immunoSEQ multiplex PCR; TCRdb holds only in-frame clones, not every one. The sample has millions of clones; 90% to 95% are singletons. The sequenced sample was naive CD4+ T cells from PBMCs. The source is a man aged 18 to 35 in good health. Some clones in this sample may be carry-over from other donors' samples. Each CDR3 is given with its conserved first and last residue. A D gene is named only where the DNA matches it firmly. Rows give clone size only sometimes, using once, few, many, or a class for an expanded clone.

V	size	D	J	CDR3	DNA
TRBV6-6	.	TRBD1	TRBJ1-1	CASSGTAEAFF	TGTGCCAGCAGTGGGACAGCTGAAGCTTTCTTT
TRBV27	.	TRBD1	TRBJ2-7	CASSLSPGQPPTQYF	TGTGCCAGCAGTTTATCTCCGGGACAGCCACCTACCCAGTACTTC
TRBV30	few	.	TRBJ2-2	CAWTTGWPRAAGELFF	TGTGCCTGGACCACCGGGTGGCCCCGTGCAGCCGGGGAGCTGTTTTTT
TRBV6-6	.	.	TRBJ1-5	CASSPPGAGQPQHF	TGTGCCAGCAGTCCACCCGGGGCTGGTCAGCCCCAGCATTTT
TRBV15	.	.	TRBJ1-3	CATSRGLTVSGNTIYF	TGTGCCACCAGCAGAGGGTTGACAGTCTCTGGAAACACCATATATTTT
TRBV11-2	once	.	TRBJ1-6	CASSLQGFSPLHF	TGTGCCAGCAGCTTACAGGGTTTCTCACCCCTCCACTTT
TRBV19	few	.	TRBJ1-2	CARSGTGDYGYTF	TGTGCCAGATCCGGGACGGGGGACTATGGCTACACCTTC
TRBV28	.	.	TRBJ1-3	CASSLWGGDGNTIYF	TGTGCCAGCAGTTTATGGGGAGGGGACGGAAACACCATATATTTT
TRBV6-6	.	.	TRBJ1-1	CASILDPRGAEAFF	TGTGCCAGCATCCTAGACCCACGGGGCGCTGAAGCTTTCTTT
TRBV7-8	.	.	TRBJ2-3	CASSLVGGSASTDTQYF	TGTGCCAGCAGCTTAGTAGGTGGCTCAGCAAGCACAGATACGCAGTATTTT
TRBV19	.	.	TRBJ1-4	CASSVGQFEKLFF	TGTGCCAGTAGTGTCGGACAGTTTGAAAAACTGTTTTTT
TRBV6-1	.	.	TRBJ2-3	CASSEGSSTRTDTQYF	TGTGCCAGCAGTGAAGGCTCCTCCACCCGCACAGATACGCAGTATTTT
TRBV5-1	.	.	TRBJ2-2	CASSLGYNTGELFF	TGCGCCAGCAGCTTGGGGTACAACACCGGGGAGCTGTTTTTT
TRBV6-6	.	.	TRBJ2-7	CASRERWGDEQYF	TGTGCCAGCAGAGAAAGGTGGGGTGACGAGCAGTACTTC
TRBV2	.	.	TRBJ2-1	CASSEALPESEQFF	TGTGCCAGCAGTGAAGCGCTTCCCGAGAGTGAGCAGTTCTTC
TRBV5-1	.	TRBD2	TRBJ2-5	CACRGEETQYF	TGCGCCTGCCGGGGGGAAGAGACCCAGTACTTC
TRBV7-3	few	TRBD2	TRBJ2-1	CASSRAGENNEQFF	TGTGCCAGCAGCCGAGCGGGAGAGAACAATGAGCAGTTCTTC
TRBV7-2	.	TRBD1	TRBJ1-5	CASSSKTGSNQPQHF	TGTGCCAGCAGCTCTAAGACAGGGAGCAATCAGCCCCAGCATTTT
TRBV11-3	once	.	TRBJ2-7	CASSLVAGPYEQYF	TGTGCCAGCAGCTTAGTTGCCGGCCCCTACGAGCAGTACTTC
TRBV28	.	TRBD2	TRBJ2-7	CASSSGLAGGPKYF	TGTGCCAGCAGTTCAGGACTAGCGGGAGGGCCAAAGTACTTC
TRBV7-2	.	TRBD1	TRBJ2-7	CASSASGQGYYEQYF	TGTGCCAGCAGCGCCTCGGGACAGGGTTACTACGAGCAGTACTTC
TRBV7-3	once	.	TRBJ2-5	CASSLTFGSETQYF	TGTGCCAGCAGCTTAACGTTCGGGTCAGAGACCCAGTACTTC
TRBV10-3	.	TRBD1	TRBJ2-7	CAISERDRGYEQYF	TGTGCCATCAGTGAGCGGGACAGGGGCTACGAGCAGTACTTC
TRBV2	.	.	TRBJ1-1	CASRGLDTEAFF	TGTGCCAGCAGGGGGCTTGACACTGAAGCTTTCTTT
TRBV28	.	.	TRBJ1-2	CASSLSGGGGYGYTF	TGTGCCAGCAGTTTATCCGGCGGAGGGGGCTATGGCTACACCTTC
TRBV5-1	.	TRBD1	TRBJ2-1	CASSDRDRGRYEQFF	TGCGCCAGCAGCGACCGGGACAGGGGTAGGTATGAGCAGTTCTTC
TRBV28	.	.	TRBJ1-1	CASTRFRGNTEAFF	TGTGCCAGCACCCGATTTAGGGGGAACACTGAAGCTTTCTTT
TRBV18	.	.	TRBJ2-7	CASSPLRSPNEQYF	TGTGCCAGCTCACCATTGAGGTCTCCAAACGAGCAGTACTTC
TRBV28	.	TRBD1	TRBJ2-6	CASLGQEHSGANVLTF	TGTGCCAGCCTCGGACAGGAGCACTCTGGGGCCAACGTCCTGACTTTC
TRBV19	.	.	TRBJ1-1	CASSIRGYENTEAFF	TGTGCCAGTAGTATAAGAGGGTATGAGAACACTGAAGCTTTCTTT
TRBV18	.	TRBD1	TRBJ2-6	CASLPGTGALSGANVLTF	TGTGCCAGCTTACCAGGGACAGGGGCCCTCTCTGGGGCCAACGTCCTGACTTTC
TRBV5-1	.	.	TRBJ2-5	CASSLGGPQETQYF	TGCGCCAGCAGCTTGGGGGGTCCCCAAGAGACCCAGTACTTC
TRBV10-3	.	.	TRBJ1-4	CAISEAGAGEKLFF	TGTGCCATCAGTGAGGCAGGGGCTGGTGAAAAACTGTTTTTT
TRBV5-1	.	TRBD1	TRBJ1-5	CASSPQGENQPQHF	TGCGCCAGCAGCCCCCAGGGGGAGAATCAGCCCCAGCATTTT
TRBV5-1	.	.	TRBJ1-3	CASSLAPPSGNTIYF	TGCGCCAGCAGCTTGGCCCCCCCCTCTGGAAACACCATATATTTT
TRBV5-4	.	.	TRBJ2-2	CASRVQGEGELFF	TGTGCCTCCCGGGTTCAGGGAGAAGGGGAGCTGTTTTTT
TRBV28	once	.	TRBJ2-6	CAHGGTSGANVLTF	TGTGCCCATGGGGGCACCTCTGGGGCCAACGTCCTGACTTTC
TRBV2	.	.	TRBJ2-3	CASRGVGQGGPDTQYF	TGTGCCAGCAGGGGGGTGGGCCAGGGCGGTCCAGATACGCAGTATTTT
TRBV5-4	.	TRBD2	TRBJ2-5	CASSIRLAGRETQYF	TGTGCCAGCAGCATCCGGCTAGCGGGACGGGAGACCCAGTACTTC
TRBV5-1	.	.	TRBJ2-3	CASSSQGSYTDTQYF	TGCGCCAGCAGTTCTCAGGGATCCTACACAGATACGCAGTATTTT
TRBV15	.	.	TRBJ1-2	CATSGKPGAGDVYTF	TGTGCCACCAGCGGAAAACCCGGGGCCGGCGATGTCTACACCTTC
TRBV5-6	.	.	TRBJ2-5	CASTALGETSRYF	TGTGCCAGCACCGCTTTAGGGGAGACATCCCGGTACTTC
TRBV30	.	.	TRBJ2-6	CAWTNGGGRANVLTF	TGTGCCTGGACCAACGGGGGTGGGCGAGCCAACGTCCTGACTTTC
TRBV5-1	once	.	TRBJ2-4	CASSSGTDKNIQYF	TGCGCCAGCAGTTCAGGGACGGACAAAAACATTCAGTACTTC
TRBV15	.	.	TRBJ2-3	CATSRRKGSPDTQYF	TGTGCCACCAGCAGGAGAAAGGGCAGCCCAGATACGCAGTATTTT
TRBV7-2	.	.	TRBJ1-4	CASSLAWGEKLFF	TGTGCCAGCAGCTTGGCGTGGGGGGAAAAACTGTTTTTT
TRBV25-1	.	.	TRBJ2-1	CASSEAGVPSYNEQFF	TGTGCCAGCAGTGAGGCAGGGGTACCTTCCTACAATGAGCAGTTCTTC
TRBV9	.	TRBD2	TRBJ2-7	CASSPRTSGSGEQYF	TGTGCCAGCAGCCCCAGGACTAGCGGGAGCGGCGAGCAGTACTTC
TRBV28	.	TRBD2	TRBJ2-1	CASSSPGTSGRVTYEQFF	TGTGCCAGCAGTTCCCCCGGGACTAGCGGGAGAGTTACATATGAGCAGTTCTTC
TRBV9	.	TRBD1	TRBJ1-4	CASSQTGVHAKLFF	TGTGCCAGCAGCCAAACAGGGGTCCACGCAAAACTGTTTTTT
TRBV5-1	.	.	TRBJ2-7	CASSLGESGDEQYF	TGCGCCAGCAGCTTGGGGGAAAGTGGTGACGAGCAGTACTTC
TRBV28	.	TRBD2	TRBJ2-3	CASRDRDYYTDTQYF	TGTGCCAGCAGGGACCGGGACTACTACACAGATACGCAGTATTTT
TRBV2	.	TRBD1	TRBJ2-3	CASSSRGRGPDTQYF	TGTGCCAGCAGTTCCAGGGGGCGCGGTCCAGATACGCAGTATTTT
TRBV28	.	TRBD1	TRBJ2-1	CASSLAGEGGYEQFF	TGTGCCAGCAGTTTAGCCGGTGAAGGGGGCTATGAGCAGTTCTTC
TRBV15	.	TRBD1	TRBJ2-5	CATSRGLGQATETQYF	TGTGCCACCAGCCGAGGCCTTGGACAGGCCACAGAGACCCAGTACTTC